Below, 31 T cell receptor beta chains from the same sample are listed, as sequenced in a study of control samples from healthy donors and cancer patients. Assay: immunoSEQ multiplex PCR; the TCRdb copy retains only in-frame clones and omits some. The sample lists 120,000 to 150,000 clones; 75% to 90% were seen once. Material for sequencing was blood. Source of these receptors: a woman aged 25 to 39 in good health.

This clone was seen more than once but under ten times. The chain employs TRBV5-5 and TRBJ1-3; D is possibly TRBD1 (5 bases). The ends were cut back, 0 bases at V and 4 bases at J, with 11 bases in the middle. The CDR3 is 15 residues long. Germline V gene sequence: CDR1 SGHKS, CDR2 YYEKEE (reference sequence). CDR3 protein: CASSLGVGVGNTIYF. The DNA of the CDR3 is TGTGCCAGCAGCTTGGGTGTGGGGGTCGGAAACACCATATATTTT.

The chain links TRBV7-9 to TRBJ1-1; tentative D call: TRBD1 (6 bases). This CDR3 is built from 15 residues. Trimming pared 5 bases from V and 2 bases from J, leaving 15 bases between. Germline CDR1 is SEHNR and CDR2 is FQNEAQ (reference sequence). For the CDR3, the DNA is TGTGCCAGCAGCGAGCCGACAGGACTTAACACTGAAGCTTTCTTT. It yields the protein CASSEPTGLNTEAFF.

V gene TRBV19 combines with J gene TRBJ2-7, with 10 bases identical to TRBD2. This CDR3 contains 14 residues. Germline lookup yields CDR1 LNHDA and CDR2 SQIVND (reference sequence). V dropped 4 bases and J dropped 0; count of bases not matched to a gene: 0. CDR3 in amino acids: CASSRTSGSYEQYF. DNA of the CDR3: TGTGCCAGTAGTAGGACTAGCGGCTCCTACGAGCAGTACTTC.

This chain joins TRBV12-3 or TRBV12-4 and TRBJ2-3; D is ambiguous. The ends were cut back, 8 bases at V and 6 bases at J, with 9 bases in the middle. CDR3 length: 11 amino acids. In DNA, the CDR3 is TGTGCCAGCTCCCGGTATGATACGCAGTATTTT. Translated: CASSRYDTQYF.

The gene calls are TRBV25-1 and TRBJ1-2, with 8 bases lining up with TRBD1. The CDR3 length is 15 residues. CDR1 is MGHDK and CDR2 is SYGVNS in the germline V gene. Trimming cost V 0 bases and J 4 bases; bases outside gene matches: 4. DNA of the CDR3: TGTGCCAGCAGTGAATATCAGGGGGCGGGCTATGGCTACACCTTC. It yields the protein CASSEYQGAGYGYTF.

The chain couples TRBV7-2 to TRBJ1-6; perhaps TRBD1 as D (6 bases). The V and J ends lost 5 bases and 11 bases respectively, with 13 bases between them. This CDR3 contains 13 residues. Germline V gives CDR1 SGHTA, CDR2 FQGNSA. The CDR3 region has the DNA TGTGCCAGCAGCCTTTGGACAGAGCCACCCCTCCACTTT. Amino acids: CASSLWTEPPLHF.

V and J are TRBV10-1 and TRBJ1-1, with D unresolved. Germline assignment: CDR1 WNHNN and CDR2 SYGVQD (reference sequence). V was pared by 0 bases and J by 3 bases, with 8 bases between. The CDR3 loop spans 14 amino acids. The CDR3 spells CASSESGRDTEAFF. The CDR3 DNA follows: TGCGCCAGCAGTGAGTCGGGCCGGGACACTGAAGCTTTCTTT.

The chain carries TRBV2 and TRBJ1-5, with TRBD1 as a possible D gene (6 bases). The V and J ends lost 8 bases and 1 base respectively, with 12 bases between them. This CDR3 region has 14 residues. Germline CDR1 SNHLY, CDR2 FYNNEI. As DNA, the CDR3 is TGTGCCAGCGGGGGCGGGAGGAGCAATCAGCCCCAGCATTTT. This sequence encodes CASGGGRSNQPQHF.

The V call is TRBV5-4, the J call TRBJ1-1; 8 nucleotides agree with TRBD1. Germline V CDR1 and CDR2: SGHNT, YYREEE (reference sequence). The CDR3 contains 16 residues. Trimming removed 5 bases from V and 4 bases from J; junction bases left unmatched: 13. Here the CDR3 DNA reads TGTGCCAGCAGTCTTGCGGTACAGGGGGGTACCACTGAAGCTTTCTTT. Its protein product is CASSLAVQGGTTEAFF.

V usage is TRBV7-9 and J usage is TRBJ2-1; D might be TRBD1 (8 bases). The length of the CDR3 is 16 residues. V lost 5 bases, J lost 4 bases, and 18 bases lay in between. In germline, CDR1 is SEHNR, CDR2 FQNEAQ (reference sequence). The CDR3 DNA sequence: TGTGCCAGCAGCCCACACAGGGGGGGGTCGTACAATGAGCAGTTCTTC. Protein: CASSPHRGGSYNEQFF.

The chain recombines TRBV5-1 with TRBJ2-7; 10 bases are a match to TRBD2. The CDR3 consists of 16 residues. Per germline, CDR1 SGHRS and CDR2 YFSETQ. J gave up 1 base and V 0 bases, and 4 bases lay outside the gene matches. The CDR3: CASSLALAGESYEQYF. The DNA for the CDR3 is TGCGCCAGCAGCTTGGCTCTAGCGGGAGAATCCTACGAGCAGTACTTC.

This CDR3 reads CSVDSTGNEQFF. In DNA, the CDR3 is TGCAGCGTTGATTCTACGGGCAATGAGCAGTTCTTC. The V and J genes are TRBV29-1 and TRBJ2-1; D gene unclear. This CDR3 has 12 amino acids. Trimming left V 3 bases short and J 6 bases short, with 9 bases between. CDR1 and CDR2 (germline): SQVTM, ANQGSEA.

The genes are TRBV6-5 and TRBJ2-5, with 7 positions matching TRBD1. V was pared by 6 bases and J by 5 bases, with 6 bases of the junction left unmatched. The CDR3 consists of 13 residues. Germline CDR1 is MNHEY and CDR2 is SVGAGI. CDR3 loop: CASSRDRAETQYF. The CDR3 DNA follows: TGTGCCAGCAGCCGCGACAGGGCGGAGACCCAGTACTTC.

The chain employs TRBV4-2 and TRBJ2-1; 7 bases line up with TRBD2. The CDR3 totals 15 residues. The ends lost 0 bases at V and 2 bases at J; junction bases unmatched: 1. Germline V CDR1 and CDR2: LGHNA, YNFKEQ. The CDR3 loop is CASSQEREAYNEQFF. The CDR3 coding sequence is TGTGCCAGCAGCCAAGAACGGGAGGCCTACAATGAGCAGTTCTTC.

This rearrangement joins TRBV2 to TRBJ2-1; 10 bases are a match to TRBD2. This CDR3 is built from 15 residues. The germline V gene has CDR1 SNHLY and CDR2 FYNNEI. Trimming at V came to 6 bases and at J to 8 bases, leaving 10 bases not matched to a gene. The chain's CDR3 is CASRALGLADDEQFF. DNA for the CDR3: TGTGCCAGCAGGGCCCTTGGACTAGCGGACGATGAGCAGTTCTTC.

The chain recombines TRBV2 with TRBJ1-4, with TRBD1 matching 8 bases. This CDR3 has 14 residues. Germline CDR1 SNHLY, CDR2 FYNNEI. With V trimmed by 6 bases and J by 10 bases, 10 bases remained unmatched. CDR3 sequence reads: CASSAGQGRAKLFF. In DNA form, the CDR3 reads TGTGCCAGCAGCGCCGGACAGGGAAGGGCAAAACTGTTTTTT.

This chain uses TRBV10-3 with TRBJ2-1; 10 nucleotides line up with TRBD2. CDR1 is ENHRY, CDR2 SYGVKD, per germline. This CDR3 contains 15 residues. The trim removed 6 bases at V and 5 bases at J, leaving 7 bases unmatched. The CDR3 coding sequence is TGTGCCATCAGGAATTTGGGGACTAGCGACAATGAGCAGTTCTTC. Protein sequence: CAIRNLGTSDNEQFF.

This chain links TRBV29-1 with TRBJ2-1, with D tentatively TRBD2 (6 bases). The CDR3 totals 15 residues. The V gene's germline CDR1 is SQVTM and CDR2 ANQGSEA. Trimming shortened V by 4 bases and J by 8 bases, and 21 bases separated the two germline ends. CDR3 in amino acids: CSVGGRRVYNDEQFF. CDR3 nucleotides: TGCAGCGTTGGGGGTCGGAGGGTTTATAACGATGAGCAGTTCTTC.

This chain joins TRBV19 and TRBJ1-6, with 8 nucleotides matching TRBD1. Germline V gene data show CDR1 as LNHDA and CDR2 as SQIVND (reference sequence). Trimming at V came to 5 bases and at J to 9 bases, leaving 9 bases not matched to a gene. The CDR3 extends over 15 amino acids. CDR3 amino acids: CASSAVTGESSPLHF. The CDR3 DNA reads as TGTGCCAGTAGTGCTGTGACAGGGGAAAGTTCACCCCTCCACTTT.

V usage is TRBV18 and J usage is TRBJ2-1; perhaps TRBD1 as D (6 bases). Trimming took 0 bases from V and 3 from J, leaving 12 bases between them. This CDR3 has 16 residues. CDR1 and CDR2 (germline): KGHSH, LQKENI. The CDR3 bases are TGTGCCAGCTCACCACCGCAGGGGACGTTCTACAATGAGCAGTTCTTC. Translating gives CASSPPQGTFYNEQFF. The variable domain in full, with the rest retrieved from reference TRBV18 and TRBJ2-1, is NAGVMQNPRHLVRRRGQEARLRCSPMKGHSHVYWYRQLPEEGLKFMVYLQKENIIDESGMPKERFSAEFPKEGPSILRIQQVVRGDSAAYFCASSPPQGTFYNEQFFGPGTRLTVL.

The V gene is TRBV5-1, the J gene TRBJ2-1; D is tentatively TRBD1 or TRBD2 (5 bases each). The CDR3 consists of 15 residues. The V end was cut by 1 base, the J end by 3 bases, with 11 bases between. CDR1 is SGHRS, CDR2 YFSETQ, per germline. The CDR3 sequence is CASSLSGTFYNEQFF. CDR3 DNA sequence: TGCGCCAGCAGCTTGTCGGGGACCTTCTACAATGAGCAGTTCTTC.

CDR3 sequence reads: CASSPGLAGASGTGELFF. In DNA form, the CDR3 reads TGTGCCAGCAGTCCTGGACTAGCGGGAGCCTCGGGGACCGGGGAGCTGTTTTTT. This chain links TRBV2 with TRBJ2-2; TRBD2 aligns across 13 bases. Per the germline V gene, CDR1 is SNHLY and CDR2 is FYNNEI. The junction had 11 bases not matched to a gene; V was cut back by 5 bases and J by 5 bases. The CDR3 contains 18 residues.

This chain connects TRBV25-1 to TRBJ1-1, with a weak D call TRBD1 (6 bases). Germline-derived CDR1 and CDR2 are MGHDK and SYGVNS. V shed 5 bases and J shed 1 base, with 11 bases lying between them. This CDR3 has 14 residues. The CDR3 protein is CASSRQAANTEAFF. The CDR3 region has the DNA TGTGCCAGCAGTCGACAGGCAGCGAACACTGAAGCTTTCTTT. The entire variable domain, with the rest obtained from reference TRBV25-1 and TRBJ1-1, is as follows: EADIYQTPRYLVIGTGKKITLECSQTMGHDKMYWYQQDPGMELHLIHYSYGVNSTEKGDLSSESTVSRIRTEHFPLTLESARPSHTSQYLCASSRQAANTEAFFGQGTRLTVV.

The chain has TRBV30 and TRBJ2-2; D might be TRBD1 (6 bases). The germline V and J ends were trimmed by 3 bases and 4 bases, with 9 bases remaining between them. Germline-derived CDR1 and CDR2 are GTSNPN and SVGIG (reference sequence). The CDR3 loop spans 13 amino acids. CDR3 amino acids: CAWSKGVTGELFF. The DNA of the CDR3 is TGTGCCTGGAGCAAGGGGGTCACCGGGGAGCTGTTTTTT. Looking up the rest from reference TRBV30 and TRBJ2-2 gives the full variable domain: SQTIHQWPATLVQPVGSPLSLECTVEGTSNPNLYWYRQAAGRGLQLLFYSVGIGQISSEVPQNLSASRPQDRQFILSSKKLLLSDSGFYLCAWSKGVTGELFFGEGSRLTVL.

In its sample, this clone was seen a few times. The chain couples TRBV2 to TRBJ1-1; 8 bases fit TRBD1. V was clipped by 1 base and J by 6 bases; unmatched bases: 4. Germline CDR1 is SNHLY and CDR2 is FYNNEI. The CDR3 length is 14 residues. The CDR3 here is CASSEDQQGAEAFF. Written as DNA, the CDR3 is TGTGCCAGCAGTGAAGACCAACAGGGGGCTGAAGCTTTCTTT.

This clone has just one count. V is TRBV9 and J is TRBJ2-2; D is unresolved. Looked up from germline, CDR1 is SGDLS and CDR2 is YYNGEE. The CDR3 extends over 16 amino acids. V lost 0 bases, J lost 1 base, and 10 bases lay in between. Written as DNA, the CDR3 is TGTGCCAGCAGCGTAGGAAGCGCCGGGAACACCGGGGAGCTGTTTTTT. This translates into CASSVGSAGNTGELFF.

This clone was seen a single time. The V call is TRBV4-2, the J call TRBJ2-7; D unresolved. The germline V and J ends were trimmed by 1 base and 6 bases, with 10 bases remaining between them. This CDR3 region has 13 residues. In germline, CDR1 is LGHNA, CDR2 YNFKEQ. CDR3 DNA sequence: TGTGCCAGCAGCCAAGTAGAATCGGCCGAGCAGTACTTC. Residues: CASSQVESAEQYF.

V and J are TRBV29-1 and TRBJ2-2, with a tentative D call TRBD1 (6 bases). The CDR3 length is 13 residues. The V gene lost 4 bases and the J gene lost 6 bases, with 12 bases spanning the gap. CDR1 and CDR2 (germline): SQVTM, ANQGSEA. DNA of the CDR3: TGCAGCGTTGGCCCAGGGGTACCCGGGGAGCTGTTTTTT. As protein: CSVGPGVPGELFF.

The chain recombines TRBV27 with TRBJ2-7, with 10 bases identical to TRBD1. The CDR3 sequence is 13 residues long. CDR1 and CDR2 (germline): MNHEY, SMNVEV (reference sequence). The junction had 2 bases not matched to a gene; V was cut back by 4 bases and J by 5 bases. CDR3 DNA sequence: TGTGCCAGCAGTTGGGACAGGGGCCACGAGCAGTACTTC. Translation: CASSWDRGHEQYF.

The chain combines TRBV28 with TRBJ2-7; perhaps TRBD2 as D (6 bases). CDR1 and CDR2 (germline): MDHEN, SYDVKM. Trimming took off 5 bases at V and 5 bases at J, with 19 bases between the two ends. The CDR3 loop spans 15 amino acids. The CDR3 nucleotides read TGTGCCAGCAGTATCCCTATTCCGGGAGAACACGAGCAGTACTTC. Translated: CASSIPIPGEHEQYF. Supplemented by reference TRBV28 and TRBJ2-7, the full variable domain reads DVKVTQSSRYLVKRTGEKVFLECVQDMDHENMFWYRQDPGLGLRLIYFSYDVKMKEKGDIPEGYSVSREKKERFSLILESASTNQTSMYLCASSIPIPGEHEQYFGPGTRLTVT.

V and J are TRBV28 and TRBJ1-1; D is ambiguous. CDR1 and CDR2 (germline): MDHEN, SYDVKM. V lost 2 bases and J lost 1, with 5 bases in between. The CDR3 contains 13 residues. The CDR3 nucleotides are TGTGCCAGCAGTTTAAGAGGGAACACTGAAGCTTTCTTT. It encodes CASSLRGNTEAFF.